The source of this T cell receptor beta chain is a study of blood T cells in healthy people across ages. A second PCR, run for about 6 to 11 cycles, used a sample-barcoded 5' primer plus a J-beta primer mix. Every cDNA molecule bore a tag from a template-switch adaptor containing 12 random nucleotides. One entry per CDR3 protein results from TCRdb running MiXCR on the 5' RACE reads. Counted here are about 970,000 distinct CDR3 sequences, about 51% occurring once; the ten biggest clones make up about a fifth. Isolation per sample recovered at least 7 million PBMCs. V was cut by 5 bases and J by 1 base, with 17 bases left in between. CDR1 is MNHEY, CDR2 SVGEGT, per germline. The CDR3 spans 16 residues. This clonotype was seen only a few times.

The chain joins TRBV6-2 or TRBV6-3 to TRBJ1-2, with unresolved D. This sequence was found in a woman aged 55 to 70 in good health. The specimen was blood. CDR3 residues: CASSAGRRKRNYGYTF. In DNA form, the CDR3 reads TGTGCCAGCAGTGCCGGGAGGCGAAAGCGTAACTATGGCTACACCTTC.